Shown below are 24 T cell receptor beta chains from a single sample sequenced in a study of cytomegalovirus exposure and HLA in healthy donors. In the PCR, 60 Vbeta and 13 Jbeta primers were used. Repertoires were generated with immunoSEQ multiplex PCR, while TCRdb's copy carries only in-frame clones and drops some. Among around 150,000 clones listed, 82% were seen once. Sample: PBMCs. These TCRs come from a girl between 10 and 17 years old in good health and CMV-seropositive.

V usage is TRBV7-9 and J usage is TRBJ2-4; D perhaps matches TRBD1 (6 bases). In germline, CDR1 is SEHNR, CDR2 FQNEAQ (reference sequence). This CDR3 has 12 residues. V dropped 5 bases and J dropped 13 bases, with 15 bases sitting between them. CDR3 protein: CASSLGQIGQYF. CDR3 sequence (DNA): TGTGCCAGCAGCCTTGGACAGATAGGGCAGTACTTC.

V is TRBV5-4 and J is TRBJ1-1; TRBD1 aligns across 8 bases. J was trimmed by 5 bases and V by 4 bases; bases with no gene match: 7. The CDR3 runs to 14 residues. The germline CDR1 and CDR2 sequences are SGHNT and YYREEE (reference sequence). The CDR3 reads CASSTSRGQTEAFF. Here the CDR3 DNA reads TGTGCCAGCAGCACAAGCAGGGGGCAGACTGAAGCTTTCTTT.

The J gene is TRBJ1-2, the V gene TRBV19; TRBD1 matches 7 bases. The CDR3 totals 16 residues. Germline CDR1 and CDR2: LNHDA and SQIVND (reference sequence). V dropped 4 bases and J dropped 5; count of bases not matched to a gene: 13. The CDR3 DNA follows: TGTGCCAGTAGTACACTCACCGGACAGGCGGAGTATGGCTACACCTTC. Its translation is CASSTLTGQAEYGYTF. Based on the CDR3 plus reference TRBV19 and TRBJ1-2, the full variable domain is DGGITQSPKYLFRKEGQNVTLSCEQNLNHDAMYWYRQDPGQGLRLIYYSQIVNDFQKGDIAEGYSVSREKKESFPLTVTSAQKNPTAFYLCASSTLTGQAEYGYTFGSGTRLTVV.

The V call is TRBV27, the J call TRBJ2-1; 7 bases map to TRBD2. J gave up 7 bases and V 3 bases, and 15 bases lay outside the gene matches. The germline CDR1 and CDR2 sequences are MNHEY and SMNVEV (reference sequence). This CDR3 region has 17 residues. CDR3 residues: CASSFAGLGKSRNEQFF. The CDR3 region has the DNA TGTGCCAGCAGTTTTGCAGGACTAGGGAAGAGTCGTAATGAGCAGTTCTTC.

This clone is a singleton in its sample. J is TRBJ1-1 and V is TRBV13; tentative D call: TRBD1 (6 bases). CDR1 is PRHDT, CDR2 FYEKMQ, per germline (reference sequence). Trimming left V 4 bases short and J 1 base short, with 7 bases between. The CDR3 has 13 residues. DNA for the CDR3: TGTGCCAGCAGCTGGGACAAGAACACTGAAGCTTTCTTT. As protein: CASSWDKNTEAFF.

The V gene is TRBV27, the J gene TRBJ1-1; possibly TRBD1 for D (6 bases). The CDR3 covers 16 residues. Trimming shortened V by 1 base and J by 2 bases, and 14 bases separated the two germline ends. The germline V gene encodes CDR1 MNHEY and CDR2 SMNVEV (reference sequence). The CDR3: CASSLLAARGNTEAFF. The CDR3 DNA follows: TGTGCCAGCAGTTTATTAGCAGCCAGGGGTAACACTGAAGCTTTCTTT.

Turning to this clone: The same CDR3 arises from other DNA sequences in this sample as well. CDR3: CASSPNSGGEQFF. The CDR3 DNA reads TGTGCCAGCTCACCTAATTCTGGGGGCGAGCAGTTCTTC. The chain couples TRBV18 to TRBJ2-1, with D maybe TRBD1 (6 bases). V shed 3 bases and J shed 10 bases, with 13 bases lying between them. The CDR3 runs 13 residues. Germline CDR1 reads KGHSH; CDR2 reads LQKENI.

A note on this clone: The junction departs from the called germline gene at one end, perhaps through a read error. This chain connects TRBV20-1 to TRBJ2-3, with 8 bases matching TRBD1. The CDR3 loop spans 8 amino acids. CDR1 is DFQATT and CDR2 is SNEGSKA in the germline V gene (reference sequence). DNA for the CDR3: TGCAGTGCTAGAACAGGGGGTTTT. Protein sequence: CSARTGGF.

V gene TRBV10-3 combines with J gene TRBJ2-3; 9 positions match TRBD2. The CDR3 runs to 12 residues. The ends lost 8 bases at V and 6 bases at J; junction bases unmatched: 3. CDR1 and CDR2 (germline): ENHRY, SYGVKD. In DNA form, the CDR3 reads TGTGCCATCGCGGGGGGGTCGGATACGCAGTATTTT. Residues: CAIAGGSDTQYF.

This chain links TRBV28 with TRBJ2-7; 10 positions match TRBD1. The CDR3 contains 15 residues. Germline-derived CDR1 and CDR2 are MDHEN and SYDVKM. Unmatched junction bases numbered 11, after V lost 6 bases and J lost 6 bases. DNA of the CDR3: TGTGCCAGCAGCCCCACCGGGACAGGGGCCCCCGAGCAGTACTTC. This gives the protein CASSPTGTGAPEQYF.

This chain connects TRBV15 to TRBJ2-2; D perhaps matches TRBD1 (6 bases). V was pared by 5 bases and J by 6 bases, with 19 bases between. The germline V gene has CDR1 LNHNV and CDR2 YYDKDF (reference sequence). The CDR3 is made up of 16 amino acids. The CDR3 DNA reads as TGTGCCACCAGCCCCCGCGCGGCAGGGGCATCCGGGGAGCTGTTTTTT. Encoded protein: CATSPRAAGASGELFF.

In its sample, this clone was seen many times. The V call is TRBV2, the J call TRBJ2-7; D gene uncertain. The CDR3 runs to 14 residues. Per germline, CDR1 SNHLY and CDR2 FYNNEI. Trimming left V 4 bases short and J 5 bases short, with 15 bases between. DNA for the CDR3: TGTGCCAGCAGTGTTTTGACCCCTCAGGACGAGCAGTACTTC. Encoded protein: CASSVLTPQDEQYF.

The genes are TRBV7-3 and TRBJ2-7, with D tentatively TRBD1 (6 bases). Germline loops: CDR1 SGHTA, CDR2 FQGTGA. The CDR3 runs to 15 residues. V was cut by 2 bases and J by 4 bases, with 15 bases left in between. The CDR3 spells CASSLDRDILYEQYF. CDR3 nucleotide sequence: TGTGCCAGCAGCTTAGACCGGGACATCCTTTACGAGCAGTACTTC.

V is TRBV7-6 and J is TRBJ1-3; TRBD1 might be the D (6 bases). V was cut by 0 bases and J by 0 bases, with 12 bases left in between. The V gene's germline CDR1 is SGHVS and CDR2 FNYEAQ. This CDR3 contains 17 residues. The CDR3 DNA is TGTGCCAGCAGCTTAGCCCAGGGGAGTAGCTCTGGAAACACCATATATTTT. Residues: CASSLAQGSSSGNTIYF.

The rearrangement joins TRBV2 to TRBJ1-1, with D tentatively TRBD1 (5 bases). The germline V and J ends were trimmed by 1 base and 1 base, with 7 bases remaining between them. CDR3 length: 14 amino acids. CDR1 is SNHLY and CDR2 is FYNNEI in the germline V gene. CDR3 nucleotide sequence: TGTGCCAGCAGTGAAGGGGGCGAGAACACTGAAGCTTTCTTT. This codes for CASSEGGENTEAFF.

This chain joins TRBV6-6 and TRBJ1-1; D may be TRBD1 (5 bases). Trimming shortened V by 3 bases and J by 6 bases, and 20 bases separated the two germline ends. CDR3 length equals 16 residues. Germline loops: CDR1 MNHNY, CDR2 SVGAGI (reference sequence). DNA for the CDR3: TGTGCCAGCAGTTATAGCCCTAATCGCAGGGTCGCTGAAGCTTTCTTT. Translating it yields CASSYSPNRRVAEAFF.

Written as DNA, the CDR3 is TGTGCCAGCAGCTTAGGACAGGGGGCTACGAACACCGGGGAGCTGTTTTTT. It specifies CASSLGQGATNTGELFF. The J gene is TRBJ2-2, the V gene TRBV11-2, with 10 bases identical to TRBD1. CDR3 length equals 17 residues. With V trimmed by 1 base and J by 0 bases, 2 bases remained unmatched. CDR1 is SGHAT, CDR2 FQNNGV, per germline.

This clone was recorded only once. The CDR3 region has the DNA TGTGCCAGCAGCTTAGAGGGCGGGGTCGCCAATGAGCAGTTCTTC. It translates to CASSLEGGVANEQFF. The chain has TRBV7-3 and TRBJ2-1; tentative D call: TRBD2 (6 bases). The V end was cut by 2 bases, the J end by 6 bases, with 14 bases between. CDR3 length equals 15 residues. Germline lookup yields CDR1 SGHTA and CDR2 FQGTGA.

The chain joins TRBV11-2 to TRBJ2-5; a weak D match, TRBD2 (6 bases). Judging by the DNA end, TRBJ2-7 fits better; the J call may be wrong. Per germline, CDR1 SGHAT and CDR2 FQNNGV. There are 14 residues in the CDR3. CDR3 bases: TGTGCCAGCAGCCCTCGGGGGTATCGCTACGAGCAGTACTTC. Translated, it gives CASSPRGYRYEQYF.

This rearrangement joins TRBV4-1 to TRBJ2-3; 14 bases fit TRBD2. CDR1 is MGHRA and CDR2 is YSYEKL in the germline V gene. V was clipped by 2 bases and J by 3 bases; unmatched bases: 10. The CDR3 totals 19 residues. The CDR3 loop reads CASSQNAGTSGSVTDTQYF. In nucleotides, the CDR3 is TGCGCCAGCAGCCAAAACGCCGGGACTAGCGGGAGTGTTACAGATACGCAGTATTTT.

The chain couples TRBV30 to TRBJ2-7, with TRBD2 identical over 14 bases. The V gene's germline CDR1 is GTSNPN and CDR2 SVGIG (reference sequence). The ends lost 2 bases at V and 4 bases at J; junction bases unmatched: 10. The length of the CDR3 is 17 residues. CDR3 loop: CAWSPPGLAGVRYEQYF. For the CDR3, the DNA is TGTGCCTGGAGTCCCCCGGGACTAGCGGGGGTGAGGTACGAGCAGTACTTC.

The chain links TRBV7-3 to TRBJ2-5; the match to TRBD2 covers 9 bases. The DNA end favors TRBJ2-7, so the J call may be wrong. Germline loops: CDR1 SGHTA, CDR2 FQGTGA. This CDR3 contains 14 residues. The CDR3 reads CASSLAGGAYEQYF. The DNA for the CDR3 is TGTGCCAGCAGTCTCGCGGGAGGGGCCTACGAGCAGTACTTC.

Comments on this clone: Its ends do not fully match the called genes, so a read error is possible. This chain links TRBV7-2 with TRBJ2-5, with 9 bases aligning to TRBD2. Germline-derived CDR1 and CDR2 are SGHTA and FQGNSA. The CDR3 loop spans 15 amino acids. The CDR3 DNA sequence: TGTGCCAGCAGGTTAGCGGGGGCGTACCAAGAGACCCAGTACTTC. Translated: CASRLAGAYQETQYF.

This clone was observed once. The chain has TRBV5-4 and TRBJ2-1; a weak D match, TRBD2 (6 bases). Germline V gives CDR1 SGHNT, CDR2 YYREEE (reference sequence). Trimming removed 1 base from V and 3 bases from J, with 23 bases in between. The length of the CDR3 is 19 residues. CDR3 region: CASSLSQIWGSEGYNEQFF. CDR3 DNA: TGTGCCAGCAGCTTGAGTCAGATTTGGGGGTCGGAGGGCTACAATGAGCAGTTCTTC. The full variable domain, its missing parts supplied by reference TRBV5-4 and TRBJ2-1, is ETGVTQSPTHLIKTRGQQVTLRCSSQSGHNTVSWYQQALGQGPQFIFQYYREEENGRGNFPPRFSGLQFPNYSSELNVNALELDDSALYLCASSLSQIWGSEGYNEQFFGPGTRLTVL.